This TCR beta chain was captured in a study of CD8+ T cells in alopecia areata. Study context: Treated individuals took tofacitinib by mouth, 5 to 10 mg twice daily. Tofacitinib therapy took 6 to 18 months; 6 months off drug came after.

The CDR3 contains 19 residues. The germline V gene encodes CDR1 SGHTA and CDR2 FQGNSA. V lost 2 bases, J lost 0 bases, and 14 bases stayed unmatched. Overall study findings and caveats: Scalp clonality and expanded CD8+ clones among the top 100 showed significant decreases with tofacitinib.

The authors extracted RNA and reverse transcribed it into cDNA as the sequencing template. The method was immunoSEQ multiplex PCR; TCRdb's version includes in-frame clones alone and lacks a portion of them. The sample carries about 19,000 clones, approximately 59% recorded once. Regarding treatment: oral pan-JAK inhibitor, 5-10 mg twice daily. Alopecia areata patients had lesional scalp punch biopsies and peripheral blood taken from them. Concerning this clone: Its target is unknown.

Source: skin, taken at week 4, from a patient treated with tofacitinib. This chain uses TRBV7-2 with TRBJ2-7, with 9 bases fitting TRBD2. The sequence derives from a human donor with alopecia areata. CDR3: CASSLRAGVGGGDSYEQYF. The CDR3 DNA follows: TGTGCCAGCAGCTTAAGGGCGGGAGTAGGCGGGGGGGACTCCTACGAGCAGTACTTC.